The clone carrying this TCR beta chain was recorded a few times. Its specificity is unknown. A sample-barcoded 5' primer and a J-beta primer mix were used in a second PCR of roughly 6 to 11 cycles. One entry per CDR3 protein, called by TCRdb with MiXCR from the 5' RACE reads. The sample comprises some 1.5 million distinct CDR3 sequences, 28% of which are singletons, and over 7% rests with the top ten. The data belong to a study of blood T cells in healthy people across ages. Findings of the study overall: While age rose, TCR beta diversity per million T cells dropped in a roughly linear way.

This CDR3 region has 13 residues. With 2 bases removed from V and 12 bases from J, the gap between germline ends came to 14 bases. About 10 milliliters was the volume of peripheral blood drawn from each donor. The source material was blood. The source is a woman in her thirties in good health. The V gene is TRBV12-3 or TRBV12-4, the J gene TRBJ2-1; no firm D call. CDR3 sequence: CASSLPISATQFF. The DNA for the CDR3 is TGTGCCAGCAGTTTACCCATAAGCGCGACGCAGTTCTTC.